Given below is one T cell receptor (beta chain) in context. It was CD45RO-negative cells, positively selected for CCR7, that made up naive CD8 cells, with terminally differentiated effector memory CD45RA+ cells excluded. Donors were healthy HIV-negative adults without recent acute infections or vaccinations. This sample is drawn from a study of shared clonotypes between healthy human individuals. Germline loops: CDR1 MNHNS, CDR2 SASEGT. This CDR3 region has 13 residues. Between the trimmed V and J ends, which lost 8 bases and 4 bases, there was a span of 14 bases. The assay was run at deep level. In the sorted-subset replicate PCRs, 150 to 200 ng DNA, some 30,000 T cell genomes, was used. This table comes from immunoSEQ multiplex PCR, and its TCRdb copy is limited to in-frame clones, with some not included. The data show approximately 1.9 million clones, about 94% seen once.

The sample was naive CD8+ T cells from PBMCs. The chain combines TRBV6-1 with TRBJ2-5, with TRBD1 as a possible D gene (5 bases). This receptor was taken from a man aged 18 to 29 in good health. Some clones in this sample may be carry-over from other donors' samples. CDR3 DNA: TGTGCCAGCGTAACAGGATTGGGAGAGACCCAGTACTTC. This codes for CASVTGLGETQYF.